This TCR beta chain is drawn from a study of CD8 T cells in ankylosing spondylitis. The study's findings and limits: Matched synovial fluid from ankylosing spondylitis patients was reported to be enriched for disease-linked clones. Ankylosing spondylitis blood seemed to carry a telltale TCR beta motif made of fewer than 10 highly homologous variants. In peripheral blood, disease-linked CD8+ clones occurred at relatively low frequencies. Reactive arthritis synovial fluid and blood were previously reported to contain some motif variants.

Germline assignment: CDR1 MDHEN and CDR2 SYDVKM. The V and J ends lost 5 bases and 4 bases, in that order; junction bases with no gene match: 14. This CDR3 is 16 amino acids long. Preparation of TCR beta libraries was done by quantitative 5'-RACE with molecular barcodes. One entry per CDR3 protein results from TCRdb running MiXCR on the 5' RACE reads. Of some 700,000 distinct CDR3 sequences in the sample, 19% were seen once. In this sample, this clonotype turned up a few times. The antigen remains undetermined. What was sequenced was blood, either unsorted or a sorted T cell fraction (not recorded which). J is TRBJ2-7 and V is TRBV28; 7 nucleotides agree with TRBD1. The sequence was obtained from a male donor with ankylosing spondylitis. CDR3 in amino acids: CASSTSTGRGIYEQYF. CDR3 coding DNA: TGTGCCAGCAGTACCTCTACGGGCAGGGGGATTTACGAGCAGTACTTC.